The 9 T cell receptor beta chains below all came from one sample that was sequenced in a study of cytomegalovirus exposure and HLA in healthy donors. PCR was performed using 60 Vbeta and 13 Jbeta primers. Assay used: immunoSEQ multiplex PCR; TCRdb lists only in-frame clones, some missing. Of approximately 93,000 clones listed, about 79% were seen once; the top ten hold 3% to 4%. The sample taken for sequencing was PBMCs. Every receptor here comes from a man in his fifties in good health and CMV-seronegative.

The genes are TRBV7-2 and TRBJ2-7; 8 bases are a match to TRBD2. V gave up 5 bases and J gave up 2 bases; unmatched junction bases: 14. CDR1 and CDR2 (germline): SGHTA, FQGNSA. This CDR3 is 17 amino acids long. The CDR3 DNA sequence: TGTGCCAGCAGCCCCGGAGGTAGCGGGATTTTAACCTACGAGCAGTACTTC. This gives the protein CASSPGGSGILTYEQYF. The variable domain in full, with the rest retrieved from reference TRBV7-2 and TRBJ2-7, is GAGVSQSPSNKVTEKGKDVELRCDPISGHTALYWYRQSLGQGLEFLIYFQGNSAPDKSGLPSDRFSAERTGGSVSTLTIQRTQQEDSAVYLCASSPGGSGILTYEQYFGPGTRLTVT.

The rearrangement links TRBV2 to TRBJ2-6, with D unclear. V shed 5 bases and J shed 2 bases, with 10 bases lying between them. Per the germline V gene, CDR1 is SNHLY and CDR2 is FYNNEI. This CDR3 has 15 residues. CDR3 region: CASSKWAAGANVLTF. CDR3 coding DNA: TGTGCCAGCAGTAAATGGGCTGCTGGGGCCAACGTCCTGACTTTC.

For the CDR3, the DNA is TGTGCCAGCAGCCGCCGGCCGGGACTAGCGGGAGTAAGTGAGGAGACCCAGTACTTC. It yields the protein CASSRRPGLAGVSEETQYF. The V call is TRBV9, the J call TRBJ2-5; 14 nucleotides line up with TRBD2. Germline assignment: CDR1 SGDLS and CDR2 YYNGEE. The CDR3 totals 19 residues. Trimming at V came to 4 bases and at J to 5 bases, leaving 16 bases not matched to a gene.

The J gene is TRBJ2-1, the V gene TRBV10-3; D gene uncertain. Germline assignment: CDR1 ENHRY and CDR2 SYGVKD. CDR3 length equals 14 residues. Trimming left V 0 bases short and J 6 bases short, with 9 bases between. The CDR3 sequence: CAISESYPRNEQFF. In DNA, the CDR3 is TGTGCCATCAGTGAGTCTTATCCCCGCAATGAGCAGTTCTTC.

J is TRBJ2-7 and V is TRBV7-2; D remains ambiguous. The CDR3 contains 15 residues. The germline gives CDR1 SGHTA, CDR2 FQGNSA. Trimming removed 7 bases from V and 7 bases from J, with 23 bases in between. DNA of the CDR3: TGTGCCAGCACCCTCCGCCGAGCCTCACTGTCGGAGCAGTACTTC. Translated: CASTLRRASLSEQYF.

This clone was detected once. The chain combines TRBV29-1 with TRBJ2-1, with 11 bases matching TRBD2. Germline CDR1 and CDR2: SQVTM and ANQGSEA. The ends lost 6 bases at V and 10 bases at J; junction bases unmatched: 20. The CDR3 covers 17 residues. Here the CDR3 reads CSVDGTSGDIWAGEQFF. The CDR3 DNA follows: TGCAGCGTCGACGGGACTAGCGGTGATATTTGGGCGGGAGAGCAGTTCTTC.

The V and J genes are TRBV7-2 and TRBJ2-3; D possibly corresponds to TRBD1 (5 bases). Germline V gene lookup returns CDR1 SGHTA and CDR2 FQGNSA. The CDR3 is 17 amino acids. The ends were cut back, 1 base at V and 5 bases at J, with 19 bases in the middle. CDR3 in DNA: TGTGCCAGCAGCTTAGATGAGCAGGGCGAGTGGGAAGATACGCAGTATTTT. Amino acids: CASSLDEQGEWEDTQYF.

The chain uses TRBV4-2 and TRBJ2-5, with D perhaps matching TRBD2 (6 bases). Trimming removed 0 bases from V and 5 bases from J, with 13 bases in between. The CDR3 totals 15 residues. Germline assignment: CDR1 LGHNA and CDR2 YNFKEQ. The CDR3 sequence: CASSQDVREMETQYF. CDR3 sequence (DNA): TGTGCCAGCAGCCAAGATGTCCGGGAGATGGAGACCCAGTACTTC.

The rearrangement joins TRBV10-2 to TRBJ1-1; maybe TRBD1 (6 bases). V lost 6 bases and J 1 base, leaving 12 bases between the germline ends. The germline V gene encodes CDR1 WSHSY and CDR2 SAAADI. The CDR3 covers 14 residues. CDR3 amino acids: CASSRTGWNTEAFF. CDR3 DNA: TGCGCCAGCAGCAGAACAGGGTGGAACACTGAAGCTTTCTTT.